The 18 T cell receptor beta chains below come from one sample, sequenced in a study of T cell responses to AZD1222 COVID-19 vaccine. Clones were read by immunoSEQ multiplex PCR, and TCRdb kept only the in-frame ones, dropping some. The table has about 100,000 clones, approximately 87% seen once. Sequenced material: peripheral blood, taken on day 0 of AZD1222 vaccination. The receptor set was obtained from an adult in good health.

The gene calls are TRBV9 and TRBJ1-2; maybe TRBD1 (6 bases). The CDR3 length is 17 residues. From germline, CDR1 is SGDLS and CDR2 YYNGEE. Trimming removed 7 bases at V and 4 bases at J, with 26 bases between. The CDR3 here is CASQGGIGQTSSYGYTF. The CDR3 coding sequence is TGTGCCAGCCAGGGAGGAATCGGACAGACGTCCTCCTATGGCTACACCTTC.

CDR3 amino acids: CASSYFRDRGAVNTEAFF. For the CDR3, the DNA is TGTGCCAGCAGTTACTTTCGGGACAGAGGAGCAGTGAACACTGAAGCTTTCTTT. The J gene is TRBJ1-1, the V gene TRBV6-2 or TRBV6-3; TRBD1 matches at 7 bases. Germline V gene lookup returns CDR1 MNHEY and CDR2 SVGEGT. V shed 1 base, J shed 0 bases, and the junction held 11 bases outside the gene matches. The CDR3 extends over 18 amino acids.

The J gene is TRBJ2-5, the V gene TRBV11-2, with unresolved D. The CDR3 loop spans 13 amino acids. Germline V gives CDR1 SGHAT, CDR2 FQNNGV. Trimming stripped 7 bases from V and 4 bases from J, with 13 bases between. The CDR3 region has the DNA TGTGCCAGCACCGGCGCGTTCCGAGAGACCCAGTACTTC. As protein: CASTGAFRETQYF.

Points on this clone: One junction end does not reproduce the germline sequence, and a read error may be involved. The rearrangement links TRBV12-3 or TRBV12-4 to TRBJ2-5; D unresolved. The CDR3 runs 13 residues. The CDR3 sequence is CASSFGPQGTQYF. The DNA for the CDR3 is TGTGCCAGCAGTTTCGGCCCACAAGGGACCCAGTACTTC.

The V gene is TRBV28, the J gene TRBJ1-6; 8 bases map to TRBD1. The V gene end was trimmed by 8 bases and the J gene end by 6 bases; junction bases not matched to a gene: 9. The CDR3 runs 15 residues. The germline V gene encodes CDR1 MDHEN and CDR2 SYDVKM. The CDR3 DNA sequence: TGTGCCAGCGTTCCGTGGGGGACAGGTAATTCACCCCTCCACTTT. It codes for CASVPWGTGNSPLHF.

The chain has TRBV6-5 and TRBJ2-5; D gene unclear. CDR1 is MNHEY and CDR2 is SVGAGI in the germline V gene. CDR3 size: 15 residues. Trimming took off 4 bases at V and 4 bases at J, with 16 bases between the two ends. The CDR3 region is CASSWKQPGRETQYF. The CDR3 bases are TGTGCCAGCAGTTGGAAACAGCCTGGAAGAGAGACCCAGTACTTC.

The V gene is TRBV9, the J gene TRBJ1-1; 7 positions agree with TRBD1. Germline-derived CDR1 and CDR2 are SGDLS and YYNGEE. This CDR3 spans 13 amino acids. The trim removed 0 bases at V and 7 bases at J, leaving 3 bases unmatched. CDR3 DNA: TGTGCCAGCAGCGTAGAGGGGGCCGGTGAAGCTTTCTTT. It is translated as CASSVEGAGEAFF.

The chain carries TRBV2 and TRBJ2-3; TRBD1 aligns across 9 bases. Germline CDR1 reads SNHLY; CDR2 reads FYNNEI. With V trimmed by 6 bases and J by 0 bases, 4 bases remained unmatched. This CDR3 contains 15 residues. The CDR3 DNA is TGTGCCAGCAGCCGGACAGGGGAGAGCACAGATACGCAGTATTTT. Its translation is CASSRTGESTDTQYF.

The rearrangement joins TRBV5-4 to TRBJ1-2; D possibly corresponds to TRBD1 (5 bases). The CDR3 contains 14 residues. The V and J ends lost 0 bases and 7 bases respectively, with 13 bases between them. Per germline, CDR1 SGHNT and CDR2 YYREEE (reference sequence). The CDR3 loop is CASSLAKGGGGYTF. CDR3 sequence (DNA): TGTGCCAGCAGCTTGGCCAAGGGTGGGGGTGGCTACACCTTC.

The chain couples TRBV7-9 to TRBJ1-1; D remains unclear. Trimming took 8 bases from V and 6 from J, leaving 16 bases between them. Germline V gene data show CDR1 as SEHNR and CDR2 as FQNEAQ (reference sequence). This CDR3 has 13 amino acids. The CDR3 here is CASDRMGSAEAFF. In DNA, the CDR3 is TGTGCCAGCGATCGTATGGGGTCCGCTGAAGCTTTCTTT.

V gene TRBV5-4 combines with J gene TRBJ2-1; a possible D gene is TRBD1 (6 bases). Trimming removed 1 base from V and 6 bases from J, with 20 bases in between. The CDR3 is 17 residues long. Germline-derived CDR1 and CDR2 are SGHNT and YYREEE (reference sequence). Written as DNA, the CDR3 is TGTGCCAGCAGCTTGCCCCCGGGGCAGGGGTCTACCAATGAGCAGTTCTTC. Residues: CASSLPPGQGSTNEQFF.

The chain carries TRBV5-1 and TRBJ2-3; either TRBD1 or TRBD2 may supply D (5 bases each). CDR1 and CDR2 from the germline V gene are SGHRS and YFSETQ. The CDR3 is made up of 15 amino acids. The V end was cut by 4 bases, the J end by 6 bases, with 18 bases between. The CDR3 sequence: CASSTTRDPTDTQYF. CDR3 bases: TGCGCCAGCAGCACAACCCGGGACCCAACGGATACGCAGTATTTT. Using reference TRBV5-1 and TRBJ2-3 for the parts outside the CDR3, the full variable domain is KAGVTQTPRYLIKTRGQQVTLSCSPISGHRSVSWYQQTPGQGLQFLFEYFSETQRNKGNFPGRFSGRQFSNSRSEMNVSTLELGDSALYLCASSTTRDPTDTQYFGPGTRLTVL.

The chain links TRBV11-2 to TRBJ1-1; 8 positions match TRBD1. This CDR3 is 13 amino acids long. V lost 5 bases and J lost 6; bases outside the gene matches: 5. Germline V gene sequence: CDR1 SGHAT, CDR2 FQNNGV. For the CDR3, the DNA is TGTGCCAGCAGCCGGACAGGGAGTGCTGAAGCTTTCTTT. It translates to CASSRTGSAEAFF.

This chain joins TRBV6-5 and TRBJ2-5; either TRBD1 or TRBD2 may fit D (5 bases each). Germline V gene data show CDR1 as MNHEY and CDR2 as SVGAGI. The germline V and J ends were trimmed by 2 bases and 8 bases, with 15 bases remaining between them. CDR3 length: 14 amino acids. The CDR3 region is CASSYESLGETQYF. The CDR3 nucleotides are TGTGCCAGCAGTTACGAGTCCTTGGGGGAAACCCAGTACTTC.

The CDR3 is CASISSGNTIYF. CDR3 nucleotide sequence: TGTGCCAGCATTTCGTCTGGAAACACCATATATTTT. The V call is TRBV6-5, the J call TRBJ1-3; D remains unclear. The CDR3 covers 12 residues. CDR1 is MNHEY and CDR2 is SVGAGI in the germline V gene. V gave up 7 bases and J gave up 1 base, with 5 bases separating them.

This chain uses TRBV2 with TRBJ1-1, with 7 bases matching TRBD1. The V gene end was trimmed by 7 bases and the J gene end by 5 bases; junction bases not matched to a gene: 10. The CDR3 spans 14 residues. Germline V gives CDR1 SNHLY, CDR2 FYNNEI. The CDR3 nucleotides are TGTGCCAGCAACGACAGGGCGGCGGGGACTGAAGCTTTCTTT. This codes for CASNDRAAGTEAFF. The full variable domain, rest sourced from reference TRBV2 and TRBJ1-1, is EPEVTQTPSHQVTQMGQEVILRCVPISNHLYFYWYRQILGQKVEFLVSFYNNEISEKSEIFDDQFSVERPDGSNFTLKIRSTKLEDSAMYFCASNDRAAGTEAFFGQGTRLTVV.

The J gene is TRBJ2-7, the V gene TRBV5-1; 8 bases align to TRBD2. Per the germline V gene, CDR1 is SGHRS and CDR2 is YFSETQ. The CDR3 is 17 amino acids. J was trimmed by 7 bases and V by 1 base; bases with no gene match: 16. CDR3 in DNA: TGCGCCAGCAGCTTGATGAAGGGGACTAGAGGCGGAGAGGAGCAGTACTTC. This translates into CASSLMKGTRGGEEQYF.

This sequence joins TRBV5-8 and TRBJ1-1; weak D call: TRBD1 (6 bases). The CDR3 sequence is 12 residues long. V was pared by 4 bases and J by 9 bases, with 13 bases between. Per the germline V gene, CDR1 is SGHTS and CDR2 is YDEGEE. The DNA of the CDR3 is TGTGCCAGCAGCCGATCAGGGGTACAAGCTTTCTTT. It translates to CASSRSGVQAFF.